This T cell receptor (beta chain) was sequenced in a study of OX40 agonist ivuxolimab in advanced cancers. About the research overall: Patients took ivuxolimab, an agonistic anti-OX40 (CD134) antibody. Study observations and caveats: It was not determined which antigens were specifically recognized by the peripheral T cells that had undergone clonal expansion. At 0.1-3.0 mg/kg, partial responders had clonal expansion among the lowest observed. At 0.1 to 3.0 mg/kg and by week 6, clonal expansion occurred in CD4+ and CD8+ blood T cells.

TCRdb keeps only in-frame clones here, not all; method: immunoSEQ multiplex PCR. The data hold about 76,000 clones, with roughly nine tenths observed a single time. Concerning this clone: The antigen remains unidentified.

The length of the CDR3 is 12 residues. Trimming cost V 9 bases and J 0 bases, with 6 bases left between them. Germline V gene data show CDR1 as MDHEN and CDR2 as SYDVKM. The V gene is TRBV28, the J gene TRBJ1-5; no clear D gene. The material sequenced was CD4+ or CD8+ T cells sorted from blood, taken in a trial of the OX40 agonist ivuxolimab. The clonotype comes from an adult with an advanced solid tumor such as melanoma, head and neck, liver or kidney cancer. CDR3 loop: CASEYSNQPQHF. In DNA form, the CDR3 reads TGTGCCAGTGAGTATAGCAATCAGCCCCAGCATTTT.